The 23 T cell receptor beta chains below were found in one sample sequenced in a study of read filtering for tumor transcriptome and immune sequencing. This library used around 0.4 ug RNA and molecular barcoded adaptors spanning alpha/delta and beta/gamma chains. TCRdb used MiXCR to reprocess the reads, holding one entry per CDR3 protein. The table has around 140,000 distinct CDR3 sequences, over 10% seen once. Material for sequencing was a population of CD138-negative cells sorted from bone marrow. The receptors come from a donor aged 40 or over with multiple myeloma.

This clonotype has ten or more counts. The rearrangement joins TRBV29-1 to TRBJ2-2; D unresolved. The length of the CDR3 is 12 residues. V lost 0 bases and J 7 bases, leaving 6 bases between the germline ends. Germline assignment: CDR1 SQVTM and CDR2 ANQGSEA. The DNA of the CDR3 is TGCAGCGTTGAAGAACCCAACGGGGAGCTGTTTTTT. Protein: CSVEEPNGELFF.

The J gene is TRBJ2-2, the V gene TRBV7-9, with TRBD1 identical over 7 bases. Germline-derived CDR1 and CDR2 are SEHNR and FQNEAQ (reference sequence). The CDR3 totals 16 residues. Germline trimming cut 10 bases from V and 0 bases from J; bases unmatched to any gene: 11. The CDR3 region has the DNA TGTGCCACCTCATTGGGGGACAGCGCGAACACCGGGGAGCTGTTTTTT. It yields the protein CATSLGDSANTGELFF.

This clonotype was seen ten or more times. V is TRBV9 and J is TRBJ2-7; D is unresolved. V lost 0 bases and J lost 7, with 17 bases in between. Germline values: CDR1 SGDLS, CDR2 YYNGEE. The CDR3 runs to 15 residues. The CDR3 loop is CASSVATSPGGEQYF. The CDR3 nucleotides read TGTGCCAGCAGCGTAGCTACGAGTCCGGGTGGGGAGCAGTACTTC. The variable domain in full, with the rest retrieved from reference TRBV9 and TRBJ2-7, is DSGVTQTPKHLITATGQRVTLRCSPRSGDLSVYWYQQSLDQGLQFLIQYYNGEERAKGNILERFSAQQFPDLHSELNLSSLELGDSALYFCASSVATSPGGEQYFGPGTRLTVT.

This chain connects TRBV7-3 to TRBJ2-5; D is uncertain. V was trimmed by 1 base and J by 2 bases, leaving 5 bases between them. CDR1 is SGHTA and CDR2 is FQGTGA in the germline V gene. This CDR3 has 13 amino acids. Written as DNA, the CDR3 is TGTGCCAGCAGCTTAAGGAATCAAGAGACCCAGTACTTC. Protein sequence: CASSLRNQETQYF.

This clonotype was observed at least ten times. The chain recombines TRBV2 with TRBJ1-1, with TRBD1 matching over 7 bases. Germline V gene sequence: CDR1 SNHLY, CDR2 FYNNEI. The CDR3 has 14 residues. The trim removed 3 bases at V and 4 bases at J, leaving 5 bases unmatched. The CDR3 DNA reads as TGTGCCAGCAGTGAGACAGGGTTGAGCACTGAAGCTTTCTTT. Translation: CASSETGLSTEAFF.

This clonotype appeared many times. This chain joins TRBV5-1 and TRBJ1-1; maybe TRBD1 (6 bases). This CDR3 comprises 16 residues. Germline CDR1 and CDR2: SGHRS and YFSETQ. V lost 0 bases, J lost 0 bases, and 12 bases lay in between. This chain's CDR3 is CASSLVAGAMNTEAFF. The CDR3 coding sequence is TGCGCCAGCAGCTTGGTGGCAGGGGCCATGAACACTGAAGCTTTCTTT. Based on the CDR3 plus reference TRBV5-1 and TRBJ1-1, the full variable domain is KAGVTQTPRYLIKTRGQQVTLSCSPISGHRSVSWYQQTPGQGLQFLFEYFSETQRNKGNFPGRFSGRQFSNSRSEMNVSTLELGDSALYLCASSLVAGAMNTEAFFGQGTRLTVV.

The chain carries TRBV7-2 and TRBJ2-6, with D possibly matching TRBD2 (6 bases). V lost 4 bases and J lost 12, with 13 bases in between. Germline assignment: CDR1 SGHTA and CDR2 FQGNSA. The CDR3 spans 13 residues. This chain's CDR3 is CASSSGTQRVLTF. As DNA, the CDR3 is TGTGCCAGCAGCTCCGGGACTCAGCGCGTCCTGACTTTC.

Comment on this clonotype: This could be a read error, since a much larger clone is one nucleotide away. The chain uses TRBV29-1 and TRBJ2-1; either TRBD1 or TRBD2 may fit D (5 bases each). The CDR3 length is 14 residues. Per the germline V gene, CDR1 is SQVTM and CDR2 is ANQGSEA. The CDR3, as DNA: TGCGGCGTTCCCTCGAGAGAGGGGAGCGATGAGCAGTTCTTC. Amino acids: CGVPSREGSDEQFF.

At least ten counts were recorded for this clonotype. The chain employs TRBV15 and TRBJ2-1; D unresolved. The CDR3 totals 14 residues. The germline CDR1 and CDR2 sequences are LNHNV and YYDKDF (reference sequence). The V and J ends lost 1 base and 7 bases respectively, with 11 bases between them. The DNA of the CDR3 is TGTGCCACCAGCAGAGTGGGGATCGGGAATGAGCAGTTCTTC. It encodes CATSRVGIGNEQFF.

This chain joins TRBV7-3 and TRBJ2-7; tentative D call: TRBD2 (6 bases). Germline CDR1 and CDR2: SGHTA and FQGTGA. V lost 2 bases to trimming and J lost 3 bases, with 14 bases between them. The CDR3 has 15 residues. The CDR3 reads CASSLSAGSHYEQYF. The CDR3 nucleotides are TGTGCCAGCAGCTTATCGGCGGGGTCTCACTACGAGCAGTACTTC.

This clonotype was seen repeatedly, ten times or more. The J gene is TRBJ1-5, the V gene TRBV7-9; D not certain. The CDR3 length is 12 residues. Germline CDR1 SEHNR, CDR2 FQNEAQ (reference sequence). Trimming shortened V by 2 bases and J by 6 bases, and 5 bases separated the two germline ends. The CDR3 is CASSLFRQPQHF. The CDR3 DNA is TGTGCCAGCAGCTTATTTCGTCAGCCCCAGCATTTT.

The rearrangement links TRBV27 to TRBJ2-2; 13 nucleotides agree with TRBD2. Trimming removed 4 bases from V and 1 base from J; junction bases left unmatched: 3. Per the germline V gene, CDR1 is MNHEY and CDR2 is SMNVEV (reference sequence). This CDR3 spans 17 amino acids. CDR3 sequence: CASSWGTSGENTGELFF. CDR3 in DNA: TGTGCCAGCAGTTGGGGGACTAGCGGGGAGAACACCGGGGAGCTGTTTTTT.

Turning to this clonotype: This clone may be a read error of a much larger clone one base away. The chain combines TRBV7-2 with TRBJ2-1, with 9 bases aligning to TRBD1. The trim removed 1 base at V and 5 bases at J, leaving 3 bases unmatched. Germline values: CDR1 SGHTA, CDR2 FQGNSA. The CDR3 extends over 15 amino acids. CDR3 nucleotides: TGTGCCAGCAGCTTAGAAGGACAGGGGCACAATGAGCAGTTCTTC. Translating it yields CASSLEGQGHNEQFF.

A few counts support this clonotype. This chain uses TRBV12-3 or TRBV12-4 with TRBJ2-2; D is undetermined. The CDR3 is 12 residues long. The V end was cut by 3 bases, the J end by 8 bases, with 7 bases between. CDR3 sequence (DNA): TGTGCCAGCAGTTTGGATTTTGGGGAGCTGTTTTTT. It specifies CASSLDFGELFF.

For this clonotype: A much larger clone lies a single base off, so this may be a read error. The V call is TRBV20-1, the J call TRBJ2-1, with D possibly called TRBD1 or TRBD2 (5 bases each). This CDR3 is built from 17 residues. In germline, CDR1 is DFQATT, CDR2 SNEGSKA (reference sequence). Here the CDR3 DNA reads TGCAGTGCTAGAGCCCCTTCCGGGACGAGGACCTACAAGGAGCAGTTCTTC. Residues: CSARAPSGTRTYKEQFF.

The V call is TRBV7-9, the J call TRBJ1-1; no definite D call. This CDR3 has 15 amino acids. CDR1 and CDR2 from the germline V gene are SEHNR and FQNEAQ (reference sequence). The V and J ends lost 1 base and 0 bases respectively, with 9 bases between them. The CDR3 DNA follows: TGTGCCAGCAGCTTAGGTGGACGGATGAACACTGAAGCTTTCTTT. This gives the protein CASSLGGRMNTEAFF.

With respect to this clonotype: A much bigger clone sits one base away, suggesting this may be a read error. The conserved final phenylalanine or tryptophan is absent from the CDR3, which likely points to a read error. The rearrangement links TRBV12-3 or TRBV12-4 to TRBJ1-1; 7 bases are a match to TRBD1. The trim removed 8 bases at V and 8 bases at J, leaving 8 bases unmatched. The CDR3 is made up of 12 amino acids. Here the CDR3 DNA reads TGTGCCAGCGGGGGACCGGACAGGGAAGCTTTCTCT. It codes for CASGGPDREAFS.

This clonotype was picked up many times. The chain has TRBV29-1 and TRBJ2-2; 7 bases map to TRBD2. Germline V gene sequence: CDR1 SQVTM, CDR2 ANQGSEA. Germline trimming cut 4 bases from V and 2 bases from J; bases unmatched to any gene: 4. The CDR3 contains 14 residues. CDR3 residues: CSVGSSGNTGELFF. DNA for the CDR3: TGCAGCGTTGGGTCTAGCGGAAACACCGGGGAGCTGTTTTTT.

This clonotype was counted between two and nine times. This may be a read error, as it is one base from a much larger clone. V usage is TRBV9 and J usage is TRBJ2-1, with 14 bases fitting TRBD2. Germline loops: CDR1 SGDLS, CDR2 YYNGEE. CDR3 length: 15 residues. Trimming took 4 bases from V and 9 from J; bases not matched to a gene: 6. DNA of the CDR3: TGTGCCAGCAGCATCGGAGGACTAGCGGGAGGTGAGCAGTTCTTC. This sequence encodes CASSIGGLAGGEQFF.

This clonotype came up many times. CDR3 sequence reads: CASKIHKNYNEQFF. The CDR3 coding sequence is TGTGCCAGTAAGATTCACAAAAACTACAATGAGCAGTTCTTC. J is TRBJ2-1 and V is TRBV19; D is unresolved. Germline V lookup: CDR1 LNHDA, CDR2 SQIVND (reference sequence). V was pared by 7 bases and J by 3 bases, with 13 bases between. This CDR3 contains 14 residues.

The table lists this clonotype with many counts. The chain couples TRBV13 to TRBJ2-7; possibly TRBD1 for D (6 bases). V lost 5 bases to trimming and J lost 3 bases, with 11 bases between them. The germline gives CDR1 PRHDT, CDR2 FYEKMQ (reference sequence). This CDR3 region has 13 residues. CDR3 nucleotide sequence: TGTGCCAGCAGCCCGGACAGAGACTACGAGCAGTACTTC. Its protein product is CASSPDRDYEQYF.

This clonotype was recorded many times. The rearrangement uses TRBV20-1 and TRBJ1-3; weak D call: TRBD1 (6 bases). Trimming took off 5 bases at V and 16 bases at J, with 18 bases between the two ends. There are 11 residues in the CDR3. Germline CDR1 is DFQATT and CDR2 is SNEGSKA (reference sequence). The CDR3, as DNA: TGCAGTGCTCTGACAGGCGGCGGAGTGTATTTT. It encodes CSALTGGGVYF.

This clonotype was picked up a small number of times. The CDR3 is CASSRSAGDNEQYF. CDR3 bases: TGTGCCAGCTCCAGGTCAGCGGGAGATAACGAGCAGTACTTC. This rearrangement joins TRBV2 to TRBJ2-7; 8 bases agree with TRBD2. V dropped 8 bases and J dropped 5; count of bases not matched to a gene: 11. The CDR3 spans 14 residues. Germline CDR1 reads SNHLY; CDR2 reads FYNNEI.